The rows below give T cell receptor beta chains drawn from one sample of a study of human T cells and chemical hapten exposure. TCRdb fed the RACE reads into MiXCR, producing one record per CDR3 protein. The sample records roughly 98,000 distinct CDR3 sequences, roughly an eighth being singletons. Source: whole blood, taken in connection with sensitization to the hapten diphenylcyclopropenone (DPC). Receptors originate from a woman between 35 and 50 years old with alopecia areata. Some clones in this sample may be carry-over from other donors' samples. Both conserved end residues are part of each CDR3.

J	V	CDR3
TRBJ2-3	TRBV2	CASSVLELDTQYF
TRBJ2-7	TRBV6-6	CASKTGDYEQYF
TRBJ2-1	TRBV4-3	CASSQDAGLTDNEQFF
TRBJ2-7	TRBV11-3	CASSSDRTGIPYEQYF
TRBJ1-1	TRBV7-8	CASSLDRRDKAFF
TRBJ2-1	TRBV1	CTSSHPRGRAGWENEQFF
TRBJ2-3	TRBV12-3/TRBV12-4	CASSLAGGGSTDTQYF
TRBJ2-5	TRBV24-1	CATGRGGGGAQYF
TRBJ2-7	TRBV7-2	CASSLLRLRSSYEQYF
TRBJ2-5	TRBV11-3	CASVTMRLTETQYF
TRBJ2-1	TRBV7-2	CASSLDHGSYNEQFF